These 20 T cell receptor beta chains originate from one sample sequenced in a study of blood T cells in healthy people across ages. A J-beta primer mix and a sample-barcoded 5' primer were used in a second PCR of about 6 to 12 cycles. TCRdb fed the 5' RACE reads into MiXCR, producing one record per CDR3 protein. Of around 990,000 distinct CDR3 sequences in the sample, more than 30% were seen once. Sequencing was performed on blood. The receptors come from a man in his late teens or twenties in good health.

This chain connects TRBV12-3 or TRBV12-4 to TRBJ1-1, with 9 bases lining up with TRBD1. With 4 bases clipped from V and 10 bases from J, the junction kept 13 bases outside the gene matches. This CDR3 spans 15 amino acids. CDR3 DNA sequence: TGTGCCAGCAGTTCCCCACAGGGGGCGGGTGTTCTAGCTTTCTTT. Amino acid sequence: CASSSPQGAGVLAFF.

The DNA for the CDR3 is TGTGCCAGCAGCAAAGTCGGCCCTACAACTAATGAAAAACTGTTTTTT. This translates into CASSKVGPTTNEKLFF. The genes are TRBV21-1 and TRBJ1-4. TRBV21-1 is designated a pseudogene. The CDR3 runs 16 residues.

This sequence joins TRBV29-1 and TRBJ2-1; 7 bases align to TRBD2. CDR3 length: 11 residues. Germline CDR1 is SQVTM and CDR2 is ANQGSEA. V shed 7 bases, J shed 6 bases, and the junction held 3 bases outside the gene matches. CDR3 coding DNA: TGCAGCGCCGGCGGGGGCAATGAGCAGTTCTTC. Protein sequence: CSAGGGNEQFF.

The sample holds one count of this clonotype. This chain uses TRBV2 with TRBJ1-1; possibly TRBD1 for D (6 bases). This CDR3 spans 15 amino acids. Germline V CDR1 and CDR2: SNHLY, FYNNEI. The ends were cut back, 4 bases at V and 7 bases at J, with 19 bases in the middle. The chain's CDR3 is CASSVGQGRGGEAFF. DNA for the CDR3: TGTGCCAGCAGTGTCGGGCAGGGGCGGGGAGGTGAAGCTTTCTTT.

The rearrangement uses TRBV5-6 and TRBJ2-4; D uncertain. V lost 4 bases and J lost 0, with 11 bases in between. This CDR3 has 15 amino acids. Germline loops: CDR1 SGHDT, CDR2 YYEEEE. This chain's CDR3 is CASSLRWEAKNIQYF. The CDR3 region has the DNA TGTGCCAGCAGCCTAAGGTGGGAAGCCAAAAACATTCAGTACTTC.

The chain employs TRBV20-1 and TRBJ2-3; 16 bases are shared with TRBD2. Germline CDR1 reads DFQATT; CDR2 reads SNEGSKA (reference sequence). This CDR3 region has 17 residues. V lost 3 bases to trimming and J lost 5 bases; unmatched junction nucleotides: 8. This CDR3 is CSARAGTSGGAKDTQYF. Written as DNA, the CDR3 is TGCAGTGCTAGGGCCGGGACTAGCGGGGGGGCCAAAGATACGCAGTATTTT.

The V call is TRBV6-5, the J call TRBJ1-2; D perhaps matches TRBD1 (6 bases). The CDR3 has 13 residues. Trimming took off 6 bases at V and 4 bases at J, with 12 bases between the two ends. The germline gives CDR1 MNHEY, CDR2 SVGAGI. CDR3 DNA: TGTGCCAGCAGGCCCCAGGGGACCTATGGCTACACCTTC. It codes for CASRPQGTYGYTF.

The CDR3 reads CASGHRVGDTEAFF. The DNA for the CDR3 is TGCGCCAGCGGCCATCGTGTTGGAGACACTGAAGCTTTCTTT. The rearrangement uses TRBV5-1 and TRBJ1-1; no firm D call. CDR1 is SGHRS, CDR2 YFSETQ, per germline. Deletions cut 7 bases from V and 3 bases from J, with 16 bases between. The CDR3 extends over 14 amino acids. Using reference TRBV5-1 and TRBJ1-1 for the parts outside the CDR3, the full variable domain is KAGVTQTPRYLIKTRGQQVTLSCSPISGHRSVSWYQQTPGQGLQFLFEYFSETQRNKGNFPGRFSGRQFSNSRSEMNVSTLELGDSALYLCASGHRVGDTEAFFGQGTRLTVV.

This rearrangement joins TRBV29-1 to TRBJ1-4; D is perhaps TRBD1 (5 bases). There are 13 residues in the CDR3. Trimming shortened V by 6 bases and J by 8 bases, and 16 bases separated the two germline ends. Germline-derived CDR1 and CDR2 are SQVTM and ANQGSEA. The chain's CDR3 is CSVAGTGREKLFF. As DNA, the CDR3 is TGCAGCGTGGCCGGGACTGGGAGGGAAAAACTGTTTTTT.

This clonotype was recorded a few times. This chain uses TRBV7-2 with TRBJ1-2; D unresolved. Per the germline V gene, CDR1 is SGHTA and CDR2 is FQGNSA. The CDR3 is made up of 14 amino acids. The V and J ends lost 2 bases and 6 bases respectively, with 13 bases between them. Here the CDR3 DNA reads TGTGCCAGCAGCTTATTGCGGGGTATGGATGGCTACACCTTC. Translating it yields CASSLLRGMDGYTF.

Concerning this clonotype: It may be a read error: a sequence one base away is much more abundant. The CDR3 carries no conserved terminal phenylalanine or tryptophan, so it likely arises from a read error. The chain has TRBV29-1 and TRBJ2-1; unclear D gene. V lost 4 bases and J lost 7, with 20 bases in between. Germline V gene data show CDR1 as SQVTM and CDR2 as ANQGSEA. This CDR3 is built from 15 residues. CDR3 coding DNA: TGCAGCGTTGCTCACGGTGCAGGTTCGCGAAATGAGCAGTTCCTC. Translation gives CSVAHGAGSRNEQFL.

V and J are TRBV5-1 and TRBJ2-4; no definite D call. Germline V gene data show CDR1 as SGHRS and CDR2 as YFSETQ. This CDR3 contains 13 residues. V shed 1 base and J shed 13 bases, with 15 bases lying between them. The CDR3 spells CASSLTTYNEQYF. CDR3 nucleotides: TGCGCCAGCAGCTTGACCACCTACAATGAGCAGTACTTC.

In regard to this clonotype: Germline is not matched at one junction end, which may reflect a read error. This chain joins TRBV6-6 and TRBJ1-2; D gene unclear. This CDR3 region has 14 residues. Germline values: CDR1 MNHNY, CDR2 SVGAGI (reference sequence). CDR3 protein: CASSTASGNYGYTF. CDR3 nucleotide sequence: TGCGCCAGCAGCACAGCCTCGGGTAACTATGGCTACACCTTC.

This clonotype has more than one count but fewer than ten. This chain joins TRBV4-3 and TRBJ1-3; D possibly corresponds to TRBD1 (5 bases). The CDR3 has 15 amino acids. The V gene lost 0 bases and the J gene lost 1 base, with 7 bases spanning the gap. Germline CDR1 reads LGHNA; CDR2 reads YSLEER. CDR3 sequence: CASSQDTGSGNTIYF. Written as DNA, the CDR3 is TGCGCCAGCAGCCAAGATACAGGATCTGGAAACACCATATATTTT.

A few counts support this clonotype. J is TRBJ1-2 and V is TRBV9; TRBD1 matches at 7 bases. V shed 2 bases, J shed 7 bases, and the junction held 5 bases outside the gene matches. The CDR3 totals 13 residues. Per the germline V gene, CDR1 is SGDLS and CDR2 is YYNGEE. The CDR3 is CASSVRGHRGYTF. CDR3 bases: TGTGCCAGCAGCGTTAGGGGGCATCGTGGCTACACCTTC.

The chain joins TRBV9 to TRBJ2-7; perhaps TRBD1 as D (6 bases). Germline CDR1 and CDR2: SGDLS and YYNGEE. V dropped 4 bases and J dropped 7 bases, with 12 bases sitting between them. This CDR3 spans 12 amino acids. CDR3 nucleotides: TGTGCCAGCAGCCAAACAGGGCCTGAGCAGTACTTC. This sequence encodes CASSQTGPEQYF. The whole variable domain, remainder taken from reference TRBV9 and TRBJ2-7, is DSGVTQTPKHLITATGQRVTLRCSPRSGDLSVYWYQQSLDQGLQFLIQYYNGEERAKGNILERFSAQQFPDLHSELNLSSLELGDSALYFCASSQTGPEQYFGPGTRLTVT.

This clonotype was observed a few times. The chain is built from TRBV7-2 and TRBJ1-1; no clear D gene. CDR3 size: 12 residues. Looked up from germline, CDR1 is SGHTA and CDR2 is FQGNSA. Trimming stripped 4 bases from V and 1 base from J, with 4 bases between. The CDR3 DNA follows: TGTGCCAGCAGCTGGAAGAACACTGAAGCTTTCTTT. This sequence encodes CASSWKNTEAFF. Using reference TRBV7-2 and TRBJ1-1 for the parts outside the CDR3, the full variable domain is GAGVSQSPSNKVTEKGKDVELRCDPISGHTALYWYRQSLGQGLEFLIYFQGNSAPDKSGLPSDRFSAERTGGSVSTLTIQRTQQEDSAVYLCASSWKNTEAFFGQGTRLTVV.

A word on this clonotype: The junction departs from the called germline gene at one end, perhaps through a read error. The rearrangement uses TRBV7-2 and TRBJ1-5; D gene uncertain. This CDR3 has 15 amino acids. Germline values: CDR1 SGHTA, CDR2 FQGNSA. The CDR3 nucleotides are TGTGTCAGCAGCTCAATAACTTTTAGCAATCAGCCCCAGCATTTT. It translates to CVSSSITFSNQPQHF.

The DNA of the CDR3 is TGCAGTGCTAGAGATGGGACTGGCGGATCCGATACGCAGTATTTT. It codes for CSARDGTGGSDTQYF. The V and J genes are TRBV20-1 and TRBJ2-3; possibly TRBD2 for D (6 bases). Germline V gives CDR1 DFQATT, CDR2 SNEGSKA (reference sequence). Trimming left V 0 bases short and J 6 bases short, with 16 bases between. The CDR3 contains 15 residues.

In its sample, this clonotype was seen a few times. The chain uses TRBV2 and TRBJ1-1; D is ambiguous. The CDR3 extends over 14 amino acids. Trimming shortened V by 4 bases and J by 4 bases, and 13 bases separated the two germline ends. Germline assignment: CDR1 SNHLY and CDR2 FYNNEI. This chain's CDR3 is CASSVVSLATEAFF. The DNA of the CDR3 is TGTGCCAGCAGTGTCGTTAGCTTGGCCACTGAAGCTTTCTTT.